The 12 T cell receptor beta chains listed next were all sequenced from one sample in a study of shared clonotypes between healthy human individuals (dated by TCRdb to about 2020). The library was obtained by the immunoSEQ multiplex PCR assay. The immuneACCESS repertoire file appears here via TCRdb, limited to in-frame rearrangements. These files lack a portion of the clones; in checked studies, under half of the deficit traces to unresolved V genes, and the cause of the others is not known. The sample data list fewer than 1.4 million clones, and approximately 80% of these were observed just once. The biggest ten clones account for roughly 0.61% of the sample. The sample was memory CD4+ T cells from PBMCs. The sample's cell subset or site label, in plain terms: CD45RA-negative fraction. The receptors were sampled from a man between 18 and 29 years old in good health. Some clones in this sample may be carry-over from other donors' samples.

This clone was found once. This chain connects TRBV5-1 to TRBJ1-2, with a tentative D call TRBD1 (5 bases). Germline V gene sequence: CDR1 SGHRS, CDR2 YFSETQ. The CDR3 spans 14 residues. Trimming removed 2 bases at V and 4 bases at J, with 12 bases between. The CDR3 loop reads CASSFQGGGYGYTF. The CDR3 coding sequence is TGCGCCAGCAGCTTTCAGGGTGGAGGCTATGGCTACACCTTC.

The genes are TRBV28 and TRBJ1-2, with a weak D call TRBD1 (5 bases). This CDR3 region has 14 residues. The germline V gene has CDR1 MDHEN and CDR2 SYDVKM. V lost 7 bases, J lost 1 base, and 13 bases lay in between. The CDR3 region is CASTAPGVNYGYTF. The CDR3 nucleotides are TGTGCCAGCACCGCGCCGGGGGTTAACTATGGCTACACCTTC.

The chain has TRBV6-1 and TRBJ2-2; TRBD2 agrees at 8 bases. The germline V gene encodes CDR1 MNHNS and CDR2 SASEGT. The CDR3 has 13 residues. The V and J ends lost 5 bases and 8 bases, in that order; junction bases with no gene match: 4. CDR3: CASSISGRGELFF. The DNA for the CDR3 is TGTGCCAGCAGTATAAGCGGGAGAGGGGAGCTGTTTTTT.

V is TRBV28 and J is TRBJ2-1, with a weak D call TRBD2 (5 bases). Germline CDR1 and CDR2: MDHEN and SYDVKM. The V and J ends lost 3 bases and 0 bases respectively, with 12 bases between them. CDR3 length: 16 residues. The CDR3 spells CASSFGLRSSYNEQFF. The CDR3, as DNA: TGTGCCAGCAGTTTCGGACTCCGGAGCTCCTACAATGAGCAGTTCTTC.

CDR3 DNA sequence: TGCGCCAGCAGGCCAGCAGCGGGAGTGAGCACAGATACGCAGTATTTT. It specifies CASRPAAGVSTDTQYF. The rearrangement links TRBV23-1 to TRBJ2-3, with 8 bases aligning to TRBD2. TRBV23-1 qualifies as an ORF whose function is uncertain. The CDR3 is 16 amino acids. V dropped 6 bases and J dropped 0; count of bases not matched to a gene: 8.

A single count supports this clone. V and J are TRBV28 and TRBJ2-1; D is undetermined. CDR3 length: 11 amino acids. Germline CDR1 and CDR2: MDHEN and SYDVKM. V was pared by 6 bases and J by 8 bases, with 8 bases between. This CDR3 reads CASRTRDEQFF. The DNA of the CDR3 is TGTGCCAGCAGAACTCGGGATGAGCAGTTCTTC.

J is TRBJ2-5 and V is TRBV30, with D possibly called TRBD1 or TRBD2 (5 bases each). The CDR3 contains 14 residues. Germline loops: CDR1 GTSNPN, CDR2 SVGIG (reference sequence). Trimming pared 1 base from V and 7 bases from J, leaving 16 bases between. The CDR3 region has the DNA TGTGCCTGGAGTGCGGGCAGGGCGGCGGGGACCCAGTACTTC. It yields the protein CAWSAGRAAGTQYF.

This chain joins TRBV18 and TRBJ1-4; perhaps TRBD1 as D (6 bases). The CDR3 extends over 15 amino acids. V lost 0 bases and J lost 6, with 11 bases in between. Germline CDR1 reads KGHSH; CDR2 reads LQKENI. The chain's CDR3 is CASSPPGGADEKLFF. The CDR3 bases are TGTGCCAGCTCACCACCGGGGGGCGCGGATGAAAAACTGTTTTTT. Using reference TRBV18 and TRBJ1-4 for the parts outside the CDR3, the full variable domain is NAGVMQNPRHLVRRRGQEARLRCSPMKGHSHVYWYRQLPEEGLKFMVYLQKENIIDESGMPKERFSAEFPKEGPSILRIQQVVRGDSAAYFCASSPPGGADEKLFFGSGTQLSVL.

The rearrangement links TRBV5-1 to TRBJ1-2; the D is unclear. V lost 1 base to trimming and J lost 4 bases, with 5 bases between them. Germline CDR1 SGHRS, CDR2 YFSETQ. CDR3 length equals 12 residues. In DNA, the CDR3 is TGCGCCAGCAGCTTGCCCAGCTATGGCTACACCTTC. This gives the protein CASSLPSYGYTF.

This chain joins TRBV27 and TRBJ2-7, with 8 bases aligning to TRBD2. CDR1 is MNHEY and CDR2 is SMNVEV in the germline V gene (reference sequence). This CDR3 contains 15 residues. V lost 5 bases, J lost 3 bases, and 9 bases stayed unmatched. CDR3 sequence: CASSDPGLVRYEQYF. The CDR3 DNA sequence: TGTGCCAGCAGTGATCCGGGACTAGTCCGCTACGAGCAGTACTTC.

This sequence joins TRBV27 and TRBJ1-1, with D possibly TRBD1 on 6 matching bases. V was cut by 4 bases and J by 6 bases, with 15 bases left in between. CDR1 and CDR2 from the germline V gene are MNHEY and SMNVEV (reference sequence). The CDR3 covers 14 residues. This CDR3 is CASSSYKGGSEAFF. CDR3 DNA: TGTGCCAGCAGTTCCTACAAAGGGGGTTCTGAAGCTTTCTTT.

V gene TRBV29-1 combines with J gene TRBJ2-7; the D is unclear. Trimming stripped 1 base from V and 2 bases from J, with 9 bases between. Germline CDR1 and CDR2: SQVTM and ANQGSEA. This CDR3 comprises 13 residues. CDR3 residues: CSVEGGSPYEQYF. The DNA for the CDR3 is TGCAGCGTTGAAGGAGGCAGCCCCTACGAGCAGTACTTC.